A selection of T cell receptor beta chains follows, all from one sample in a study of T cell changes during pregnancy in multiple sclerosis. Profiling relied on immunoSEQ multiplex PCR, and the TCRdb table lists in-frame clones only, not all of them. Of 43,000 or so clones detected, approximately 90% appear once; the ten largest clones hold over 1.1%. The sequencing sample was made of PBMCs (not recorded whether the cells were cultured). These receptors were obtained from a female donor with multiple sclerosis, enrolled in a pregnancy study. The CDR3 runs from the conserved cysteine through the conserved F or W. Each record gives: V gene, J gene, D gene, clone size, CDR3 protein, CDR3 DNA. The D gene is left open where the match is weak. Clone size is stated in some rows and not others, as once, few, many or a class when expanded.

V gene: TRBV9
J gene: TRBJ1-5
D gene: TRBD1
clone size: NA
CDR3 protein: CASSPRGGTGNNQPQHF
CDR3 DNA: TGTGCCAGCAGCCCCCGAGGGGGGACAGGGAACAATCAGCCCCAGCATTTT

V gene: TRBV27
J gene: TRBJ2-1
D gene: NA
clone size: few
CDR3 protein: CASSRLGPSYNEQFF
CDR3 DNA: TGTGCCAGCAGTCGGCTGGGCCCCAGCTACAATGAGCAGTTCTTC

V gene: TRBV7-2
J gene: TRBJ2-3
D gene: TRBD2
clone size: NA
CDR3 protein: CASSPQSGSLNTQYF
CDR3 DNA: TGTGCCAGCAGCCCGCAGAGCGGGAGTCTAAATACGCAGTATTTT

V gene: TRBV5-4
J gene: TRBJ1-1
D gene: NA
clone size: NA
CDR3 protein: CASSRTAYTEAFF
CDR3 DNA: TGTGCCAGCAGCCGGACAGCTTACACTGAAGCTTTCTTT

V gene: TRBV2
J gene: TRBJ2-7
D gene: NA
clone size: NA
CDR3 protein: CASRLDGMDYEQYF
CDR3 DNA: TGTGCCAGCCGGTTGGACGGAATGGATTACGAGCAGTACTTC

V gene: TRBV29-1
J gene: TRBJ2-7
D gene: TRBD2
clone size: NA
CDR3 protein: CSAGRTSGSTEQYF
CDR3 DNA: TGCAGCGCCGGCCGGACTAGCGGGAGTACGGAGCAGTACTTC

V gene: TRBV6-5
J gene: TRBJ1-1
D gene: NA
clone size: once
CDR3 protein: CASITSGSTEAFF
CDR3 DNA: TGTGCCAGCATCACATCTGGGAGCACTGAAGCTTTCTTT

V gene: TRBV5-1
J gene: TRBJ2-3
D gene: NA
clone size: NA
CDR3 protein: CASRASTDTQYF
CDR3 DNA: TGCGCCAGCAGAGCTAGCACAGATACGCAGTATTTT

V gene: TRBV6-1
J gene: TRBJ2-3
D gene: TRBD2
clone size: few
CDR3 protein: CASSELAGGGDTQYF
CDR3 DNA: TGTGCCAGCAGTGAATTAGCGGGAGGAGGAGATACGCAGTATTTT

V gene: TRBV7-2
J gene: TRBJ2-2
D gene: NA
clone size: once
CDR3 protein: CASSLVSTGELFF
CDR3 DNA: TGTGCCAGCAGCTTAGTTAGCACCGGGGAGCTGTTTTTT

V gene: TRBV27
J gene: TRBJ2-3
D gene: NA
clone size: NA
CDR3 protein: CASSLAVTSTDTQYF
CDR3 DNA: TGTGCCAGCAGTTTGGCAGTTACTAGCACAGATACGCAGTATTTT

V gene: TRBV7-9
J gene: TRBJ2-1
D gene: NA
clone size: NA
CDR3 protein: CASSSRGGAEFF
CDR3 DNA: TGTGCCAGCAGCTCTAGGGGGGGGGCAGAGTTCTTC

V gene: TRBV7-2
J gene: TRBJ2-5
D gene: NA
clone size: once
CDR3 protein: CASSLAGETQYF
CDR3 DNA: TGTGCCAGCAGCTTAGCGGGAGAGACCCAGTACTTC

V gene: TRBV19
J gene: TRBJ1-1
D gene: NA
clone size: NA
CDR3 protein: CASSVTGRGTEAFF
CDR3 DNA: TGTGCCAGTAGTGTAACAGGGAGGGGCACTGAAGCTTTCTTT

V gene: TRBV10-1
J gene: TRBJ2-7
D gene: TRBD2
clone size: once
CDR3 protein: CASSETSSGGYEQYF
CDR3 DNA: TGCGCCAGCAGTGAGACATCCAGCGGGGGCTACGAGCAGTACTTC

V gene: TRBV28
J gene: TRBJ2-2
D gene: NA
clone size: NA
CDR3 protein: CASSLPRGGVGELFF
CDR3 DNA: TGTGCCAGCAGTCTCCCCCGCGGGGGCGTCGGGGAGCTGTTTTTT

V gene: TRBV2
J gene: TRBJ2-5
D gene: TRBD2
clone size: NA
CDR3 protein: CASRGTSGSAETQYF
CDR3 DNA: TGTGCCAGCAGAGGAACTAGCGGGAGTGCGGAGACCCAGTACTTC

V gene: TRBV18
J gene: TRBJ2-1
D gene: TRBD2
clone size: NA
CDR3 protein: CASSPLMGLVYRGEQFF
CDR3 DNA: TGTGCCAGCTCACCATTGATGGGACTAGTCTACCGAGGTGAGCAGTTCTTC

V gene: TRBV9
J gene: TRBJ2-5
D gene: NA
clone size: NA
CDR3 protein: CASSTGFRSLTQYF
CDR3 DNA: TGTGCCAGCAGCACCGGGTTTAGATCTTTGACCCAGTACTTC

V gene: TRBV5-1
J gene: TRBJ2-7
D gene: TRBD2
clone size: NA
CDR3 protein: CASSPTSGRAGEQYF
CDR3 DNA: TGCGCCAGCAGCCCTACTAGCGGGAGGGCCGGGGAGCAGTACTTC

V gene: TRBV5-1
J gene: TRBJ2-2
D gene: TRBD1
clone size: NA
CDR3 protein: CASSPDRGTTGELFF
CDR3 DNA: TGCGCCAGCAGCCCCGACAGGGGTACTACCGGGGAGCTGTTTTTT

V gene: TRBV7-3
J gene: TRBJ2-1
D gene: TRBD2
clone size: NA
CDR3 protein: CASRSRGRVSYNEQFF
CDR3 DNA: TGTGCCAGCAGGAGCCGCGGGAGGGTCTCCTACAATGAGCAGTTCTTC

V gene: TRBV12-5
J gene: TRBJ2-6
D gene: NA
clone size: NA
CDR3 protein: CASGENSAGQSRANVLTF
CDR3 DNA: TGTGCTAGTGGTGAGAACAGTGCAGGACAAAGTCGGGCCAACGTCCTGACTTTC

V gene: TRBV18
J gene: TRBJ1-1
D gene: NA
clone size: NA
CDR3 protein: CASSLGQTNTEAFF
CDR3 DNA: TGTGCCAGCTCACTAGGACAGACTAACACTGAAGCTTTCTTT

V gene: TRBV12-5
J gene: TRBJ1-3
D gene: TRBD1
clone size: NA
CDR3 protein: CASGLVRGTGGFSGNTIYF
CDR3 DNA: TGTGCTAGTGGTTTGGTACGGGGGACAGGGGGTTTCTCTGGAAACACCATATATTTT

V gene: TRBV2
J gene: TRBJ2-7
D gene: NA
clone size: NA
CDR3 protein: CASREQGVSYEQYF
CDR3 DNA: TGTGCCAGCAGAGAACAGGGAGTAAGCTACGAGCAGTACTTC

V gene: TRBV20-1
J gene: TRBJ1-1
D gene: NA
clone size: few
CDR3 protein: CSAYELEAFF
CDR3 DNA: TGCAGTGCTTACGAACTGGAAGCTTTCTTT

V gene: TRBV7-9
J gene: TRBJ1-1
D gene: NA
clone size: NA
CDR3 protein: CASSLRGQNTEAFF
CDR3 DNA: TGTGCCAGCAGCTTAAGGGGCCAAAACACTGAAGCTTTCTTT

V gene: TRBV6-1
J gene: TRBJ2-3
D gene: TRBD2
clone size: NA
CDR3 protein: CASSGLATTDTQYF
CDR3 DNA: TGTGCCAGCAGTGGACTAGCGACCACAGATACGCAGTATTTT

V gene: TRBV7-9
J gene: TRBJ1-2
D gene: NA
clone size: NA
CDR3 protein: CASTIQGRLGYTF
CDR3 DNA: TGTGCCAGCACCATACAGGGTCGCCTTGGCTACACCTTC

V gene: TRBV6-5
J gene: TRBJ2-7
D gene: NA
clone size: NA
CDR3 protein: CASSAHDVSEQYF
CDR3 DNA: TGTGCCAGCAGTGCCCATGATGTGTCCGAGCAGTACTTC

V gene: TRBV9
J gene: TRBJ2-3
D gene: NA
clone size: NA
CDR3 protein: CASSFSGIQAGTDTQYF
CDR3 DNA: TGTGCCAGCAGCTTTTCGGGGATCCAAGCTGGCACAGATACGCAGTATTTT

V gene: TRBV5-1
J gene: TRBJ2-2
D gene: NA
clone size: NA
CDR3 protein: CASSPRGADTGELFF
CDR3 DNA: TGCGCCAGCAGCCCCCGGGGGGCGGACACCGGGGAGCTGTTTTTT

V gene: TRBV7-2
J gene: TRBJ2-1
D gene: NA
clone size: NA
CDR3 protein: CASSPSGVHSYNEQFF
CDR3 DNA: TGTGCCAGCAGCCCATCGGGGGTCCACTCCTACAATGAGCAGTTCTTC

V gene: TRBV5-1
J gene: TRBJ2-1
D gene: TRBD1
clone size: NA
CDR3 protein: CASSRGQGDNEQFF
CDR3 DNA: TGCGCCAGCAGCCGAGGACAGGGGGACAATGAGCAGTTCTTC

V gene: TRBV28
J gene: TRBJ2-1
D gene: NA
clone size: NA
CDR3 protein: CASSLFVANEQFF
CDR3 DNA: TGTGCCAGCAGTTTATTTGTCGCCAATGAGCAGTTCTTC

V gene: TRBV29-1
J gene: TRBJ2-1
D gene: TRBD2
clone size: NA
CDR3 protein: CSSKINEIAGEQFF
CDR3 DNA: TGCAGCTCGAAGATCAACGAAATAGCGGGTGAGCAGTTCTTC

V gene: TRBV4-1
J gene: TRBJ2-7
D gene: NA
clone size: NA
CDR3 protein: CASSQMDRAYEQYF
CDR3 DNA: TGCGCCAGCAGCCAGATGGACAGAGCCTACGAGCAGTACTTC

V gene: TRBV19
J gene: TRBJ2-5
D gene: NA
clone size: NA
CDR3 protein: CASSPRAGHLQETQYF
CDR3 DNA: TGTGCCAGTAGTCCCCGAGCTGGACACTTACAAGAGACCCAGTACTTC

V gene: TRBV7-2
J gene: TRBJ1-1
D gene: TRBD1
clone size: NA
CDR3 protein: CASSIQGAREAFF
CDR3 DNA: TGTGCCAGCAGCATACAGGGGGCGCGGGAAGCTTTCTTT

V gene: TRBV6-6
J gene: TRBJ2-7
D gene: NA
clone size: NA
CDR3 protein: CASSYSGLSSYEQYF
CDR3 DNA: TGTGCCAGCAGTTACAGCGGCCTTAGCTCCTACGAGCAGTACTTC

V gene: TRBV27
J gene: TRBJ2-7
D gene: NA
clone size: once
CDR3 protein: CASSLGGTSAYEQYF
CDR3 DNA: TGTGCCAGCAGTTTGGGCGGGACTTCTGCCTACGAGCAGTACTTC

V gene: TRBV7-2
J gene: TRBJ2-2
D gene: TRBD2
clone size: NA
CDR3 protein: CASSTSGRLNTGELFF
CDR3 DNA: TGTGCCAGCAGTACTAGCGGGAGACTGAACACCGGGGAGCTGTTTTTT

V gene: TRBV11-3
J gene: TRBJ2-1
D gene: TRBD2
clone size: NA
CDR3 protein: CASSHAGTSGYNEQFF
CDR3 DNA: TGTGCCAGCAGCCACGCCGGGACTAGCGGCTACAATGAGCAGTTCTTC

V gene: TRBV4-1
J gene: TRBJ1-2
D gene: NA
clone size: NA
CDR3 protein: CASSLTENYGYTF
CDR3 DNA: TGCGCCAGCAGCCTGACTGAGAACTATGGCTACACCTTC

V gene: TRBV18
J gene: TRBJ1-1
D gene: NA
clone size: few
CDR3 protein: CASSQNSGPEYEAFF
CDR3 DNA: TGTGCCAGCTCACAGAATTCGGGGCCGGAGTATGAAGCTTTCTTT

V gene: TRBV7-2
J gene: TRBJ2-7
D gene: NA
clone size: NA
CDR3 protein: CASSLRQGLLAYEQYF
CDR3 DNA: TGTGCCAGCAGCTTAAGACAGGGACTCCTAGCCTACGAGCAGTACTTC

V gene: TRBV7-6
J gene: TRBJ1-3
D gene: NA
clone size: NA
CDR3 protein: CASSLAGNSGNTIYF
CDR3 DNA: TGTGCCAGCAGCTTAGCCGGGAACTCTGGAAACACCATATATTTT

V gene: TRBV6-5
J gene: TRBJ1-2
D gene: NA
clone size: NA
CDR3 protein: CASSYSSSSILYTF
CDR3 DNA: TGTGCCAGCAGTTACTCCAGTTCGTCGATCCTATACACCTTC

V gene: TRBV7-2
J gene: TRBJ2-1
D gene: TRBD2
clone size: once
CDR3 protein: CASSPVLAGEEFF
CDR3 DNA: TGTGCCAGCAGCCCCGTACTAGCGGGAGAGGAGTTCTTC

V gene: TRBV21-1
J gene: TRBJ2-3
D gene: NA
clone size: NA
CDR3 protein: CASSKHLAELTDTQYF
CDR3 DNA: TGTGCCAGCAGCAAACACTTAGCGGAACTCACAGATACGCAGTATTTT

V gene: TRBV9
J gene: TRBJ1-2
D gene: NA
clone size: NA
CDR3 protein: CASSAGFNYGYTF
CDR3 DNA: TGTGCCAGCAGCGCCGGGTTCAACTATGGCTACACCTTC